This TCR beta chain appears in the sequencing data of a study of long-term antiretroviral therapy in people with HIV. At the survey level, the v3.0 immunoSEQ assay was run. Assay: immunoSEQ multiplex PCR; the TCRdb copy retains only in-frame clones and omits some. Of 25,000 to 30,000 clones in the sample, 65% to 85% were seen once. V was shortened by 4 bases and J by 1 base, with 11 bases between the two germline ends. The length of the CDR3 is 14 residues. Germline V gene sequence: CDR1 MNHEY, CDR2 SVGAGI. Comment on this clone: As yet, its antigen is unknown.

General observations from the study: ART adherence, viral resistance and therapy changes went undocumented. ART was followed by higher diversity that remained below transplant donor controls.

The input for sequencing was unsorted PBMCs, taken 2.7 to 2.8 years after starting antiretroviral therapy. This receptor was taken from a man aged 25 to 45 with HIV. The rearrangement joins TRBV6-5 to TRBJ2-7, with D unresolved. The CDR3 loop reads CASSSVWGSYEQYF. CDR3 sequence (DNA): TGTGCCAGCAGTTCGGTGTGGGGATCCTACGAGCAGTACTTC.